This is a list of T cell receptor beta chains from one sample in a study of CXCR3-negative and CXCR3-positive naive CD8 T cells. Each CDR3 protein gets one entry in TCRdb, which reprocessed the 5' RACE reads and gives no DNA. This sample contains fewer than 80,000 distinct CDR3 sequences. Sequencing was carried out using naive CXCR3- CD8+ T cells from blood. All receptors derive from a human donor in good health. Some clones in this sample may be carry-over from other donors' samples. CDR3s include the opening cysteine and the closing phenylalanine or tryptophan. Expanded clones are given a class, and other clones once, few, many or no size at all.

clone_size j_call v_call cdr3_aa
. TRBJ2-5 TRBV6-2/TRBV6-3 CASSYKQETQYF
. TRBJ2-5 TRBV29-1 CSAVESRFQETQYF
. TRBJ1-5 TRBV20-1 CSARDMGVGNQPQHF
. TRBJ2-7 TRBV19 CASSIFQREHEQYF
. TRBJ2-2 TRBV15 CATSAGQTNTGELFF
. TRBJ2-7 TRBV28 CASSLGRGAYEQYF
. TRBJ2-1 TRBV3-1 CASGDRLSTWEQFF
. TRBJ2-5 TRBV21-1 CASSRADTLKTQYF
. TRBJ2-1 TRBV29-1 CSIAPGEYNEQFF
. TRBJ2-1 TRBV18 CASSPPFGEPLGNEQFF
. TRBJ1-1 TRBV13 CASSKGRIMNTEAFF
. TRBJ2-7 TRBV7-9 CASSSGLVTYEQYF
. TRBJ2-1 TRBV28 CASTTAGGPYEQFF
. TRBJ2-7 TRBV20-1 CSARDEGGSSYEQYF
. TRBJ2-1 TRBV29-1 CSVVEGGIYNNEQFF
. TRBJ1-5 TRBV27 CASSLSSENSNQPQHF
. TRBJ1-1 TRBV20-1 CSARDTFLILGQGADTEAFF
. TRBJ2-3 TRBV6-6 CASSSGSGRATDTQYF
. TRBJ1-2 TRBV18 CASSPGQGEYYGYTF
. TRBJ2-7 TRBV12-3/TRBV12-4 CASSLLLAGPSYEQYF
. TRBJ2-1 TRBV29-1 CSVERDRGVGEQFF
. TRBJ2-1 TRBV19 CASSISNYPTTLEQFF
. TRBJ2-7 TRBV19 CASSHLPGQGGYEQYF
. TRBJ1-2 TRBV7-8 CASSSPRGHGSGGYTF
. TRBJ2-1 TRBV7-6 CASSSGLAGEDSYNEQFF
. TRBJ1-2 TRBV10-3 CAISESLENYGYTF
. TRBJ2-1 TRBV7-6 CASSLAWGTSGVNEQFF
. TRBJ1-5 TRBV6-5 CASSPGDLREPQHF
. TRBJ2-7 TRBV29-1 CSAITTSGRFYEQYF
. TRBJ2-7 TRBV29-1 CSVEEELTGIPFYEQYF
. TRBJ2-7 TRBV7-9 CASSPPGATSEQYF
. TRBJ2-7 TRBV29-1 CSVVAGDTYEQYF
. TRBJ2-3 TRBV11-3 CASSPGTSGTDTQYF
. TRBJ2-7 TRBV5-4 CASSPITYEQYF
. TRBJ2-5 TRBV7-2 CASSLRYNQGAETQYF
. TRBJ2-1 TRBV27 CASSFGKGDEQFF
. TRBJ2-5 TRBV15 CATSREMATGALETQYF
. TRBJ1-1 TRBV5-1 CASSSTRYTEAFF
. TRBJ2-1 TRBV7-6 CASSLAQSGRGPYNEQFF
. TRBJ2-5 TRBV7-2 CASSPGTGRVETQYF
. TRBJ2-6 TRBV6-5 CASSPGQGSGANVLTF
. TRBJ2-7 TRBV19 CASSITGEQYF
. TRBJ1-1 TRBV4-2 CASSFGTENTEAFF
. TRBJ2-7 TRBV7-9 CASSLFSGGQGDYEQYF
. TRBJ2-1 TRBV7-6 CASSLTGGPNEQFF
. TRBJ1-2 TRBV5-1 CASSPYQGAVDGYTF
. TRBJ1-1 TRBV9 CASSGQSPQGSGAEAFF
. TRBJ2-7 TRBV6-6 CASSFRRTGASYEQYF
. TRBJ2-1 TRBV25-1 CASSLPGLGQFF
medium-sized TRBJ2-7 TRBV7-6 CASSLEAASGSISYEQYF
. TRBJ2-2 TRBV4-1 CASSQFAGDTGELFF
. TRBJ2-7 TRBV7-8 CASSLRQSHEQYF
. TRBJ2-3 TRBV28 CASTQGDEADTQYF
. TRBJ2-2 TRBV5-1 CASSSSGIGELFF
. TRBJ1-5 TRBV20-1 CSARDQGSGVGQPQHF
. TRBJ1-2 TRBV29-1 CSATPGQGAYGYTF